Listed below are T cell receptor beta chains from one sample, sequenced in a study of T cell responses to AZD1222 COVID-19 vaccine. The data were produced by immunoSEQ multiplex PCR, yet TCRdb's version contains in-frame clones alone and is incomplete. The data hold some 90,000 clones, with approximately 91% observed a single time. The sequencing used peripheral blood, collected on day 0 of AZD1222 vaccination. The receptors derive from an adult in good health. The CDR3 runs from the conserved cysteine through the conserved F or W. D genes are given only for firm matches. Clone size is given for some rows only: seen once, a few or many times, or a class if the clone is expanded.

abundance	v_gene	j_gene	d_gene	CDR3nt	CDR3aa
.	TRBV2	TRBJ1-4	TRBD1	TGTGCCAGCAGTGTCGGACAGGGGCTAGCAACTAATGAAAAACTGTTTTTT	CASSVGQGLATNEKLFF
.	TRBV9	TRBJ1-2	.	TGTGCCAGCAGCCCCCGAGGTGAGGCAGGGTATGGCTACACCTTC	CASSPRGEAGYGYTF
.	TRBV19	TRBJ2-7	TRBD1	TGTGCCAGTAGGCGGGACAGGGGGGCCTACGAGCAGTACTTC	CASRRDRGAYEQYF
.	TRBV5-8	TRBJ1-1	.	TGTGCCAGCAGCTTGGTGCAGGGACAGAACACTGAAGCTTTCTTT	CASSLVQGQNTEAFF
once	TRBV3-1/TRBV3-2	TRBJ2-3	TRBD2	TGTGCCAGCAGCCACGAGACTAGCGGGGCTGCTAGCACAGATACGCAGTATTTT	CASSHETSGAASTDTQYF
.	TRBV18	TRBJ1-6	.	TGTGCCAGCTCACCACGGGGGGCTATCGTGAATTCACCCCTCCACTTT	CASSPRGAIVNSPLHF
few	TRBV10-3	TRBJ2-6	.	TGTGCCATCAGTACCGGGACGGATGGGGCCAACGTCCTGACTTTC	CAISTGTDGANVLTF
.	TRBV7-2	TRBJ2-3	.	TGTGCCAGCAGCTTAGCTGGGGGAGATACGCAGTATTTT	CASSLAGGDTQYF
.	TRBV19	TRBJ2-5	TRBD1	TGTGCCAGTAGTAAAGACAGGGAGGAGACCCAGTACTTC	CASSKDREETQYF
.	TRBV3-1/TRBV3-2	TRBJ2-3	TRBD2	TGTGCCAGCAGCCCCACAGCGGGGGGCACAGATACGCAGTATTTT	CASSPTAGGTDTQYF
.	TRBV11-3	TRBJ2-1	.	TGTGCCAGCAGCCCAGAGGGTCCGCCCATCTGGACTGAGCAGTTCTTC	CASSPEGPPIWTEQFF
few	TRBV6-5	TRBJ2-7	.	TGTGCCAGCAGTTACTCTCCCGGGACACCTACCTACGAGCAGTACTTC	CASSYSPGTPTYEQYF
.	TRBV27	TRBJ1-2	.	TGTGCCAGCAGTGGCAGGGTCGACGATGGCTACACCTTC	CASSGRVDDGYTF
.	TRBV27	TRBJ1-1	TRBD1	TGTGCCAGCAGTTTAGCCAGGACAGGTGCCACTGAAGCTTTCTTT	CASSLARTGATEAFF
once	TRBV5-1	TRBJ2-2	TRBD1	TGCGCCAGCAGCTTGCAGGGGGCGAACACCGGGGAGCTGTTTTTT	CASSLQGANTGELFF
.	TRBV2	TRBJ1-1	TRBD1	TGTGCCAGCAGGACCGGCCTGGACAGGGGCACTGAAGCTTTCTTT	CASRTGLDRGTEAFF
.	TRBV9	TRBJ1-2	.	TGTGCCAGCAGCGTAGAGGGGGTCCCTAACTATGGCTACACCTTC	CASSVEGVPNYGYTF
.	TRBV2	TRBJ1-1	.	TGTGCCAGCACCCCGCGAGGGAACACTGAAGCTTTCTTT	CASTPRGNTEAFF
.	TRBV3-1/TRBV3-2	TRBJ2-7	.	TGTGCCAGCAGCCAAGTAGGAATCGAGCAGTACTTC	CASSQVGIEQYF
.	TRBV28	TRBJ1-2	TRBD1	TGTGCCAGCAGTACGACAGGGAGCTATGGCTACACCTTC	CASSTTGSYGYTF
.	TRBV29-1	TRBJ1-1	TRBD1	TGCAGCGTCGACAGGGTGGGCACTGAAGCTTTCTTT	CSVDRVGTEAFF